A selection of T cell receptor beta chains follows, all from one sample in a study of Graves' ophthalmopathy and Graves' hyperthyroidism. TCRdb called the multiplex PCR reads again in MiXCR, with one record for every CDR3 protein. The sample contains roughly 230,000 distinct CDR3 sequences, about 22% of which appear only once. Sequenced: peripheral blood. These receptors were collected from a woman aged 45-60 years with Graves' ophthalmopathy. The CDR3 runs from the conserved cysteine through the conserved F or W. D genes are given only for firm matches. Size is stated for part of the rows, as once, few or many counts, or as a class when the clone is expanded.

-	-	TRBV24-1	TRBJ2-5	TGTGCCACCAGTTCGGCGGCTCAGGAGACCCAGTACTTC	CATSSAAQETQYF
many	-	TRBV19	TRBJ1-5	TGTGCCAGTAGTATTTCCGGCAGACTTAGCAATCAGCCCCAGCATTTT	CASSISGRLSNQPQHF
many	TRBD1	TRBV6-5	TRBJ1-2	TGTGCCAGCAGACAGACAGGGGAGAATGGCTACACCTTC	CASRQTGENGYTF
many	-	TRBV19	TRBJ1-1	TGTGCCAGTAGCCATGCCTCGGTAGGGACTGAAGCTTTCTTT	CASSHASVGTEAFF
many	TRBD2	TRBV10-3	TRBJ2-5	TGTGCCATCAGCCCGGACGGGACTAGCGGGAGCAGGGAGACCCAGTACTTC	CAISPDGTSGSRETQYF
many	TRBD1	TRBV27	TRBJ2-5	TGTGCCAGCCGCCGGAAACAGGGGTCGGAGACCCAGTACTTC	CASRRKQGSETQYF
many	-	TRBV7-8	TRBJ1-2	TGTGCCAGCAGCTTAGTAGGGGAGGGCTACACCTTC	CASSLVGEGYTF
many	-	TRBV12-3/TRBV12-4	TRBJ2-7	TGTGCCAGCAGTTTAGTAGGGCCCTCCTACGAGCAGTACTTC	CASSLVGPSYEQYF
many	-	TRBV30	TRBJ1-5	TGTGCCTGGTCACCGGGGACGGGCAAACAGCCCCAGCATTTT	CAWSPGTGKQPQHF
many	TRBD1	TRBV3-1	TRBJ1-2	TGTGCCAGCAGCCCAGGAGGACAGGGGATTCGTGGCTACACCTTC	CASSPGGQGIRGYTF
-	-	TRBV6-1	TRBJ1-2	TGTGCCAGCAGTGAATTGGGGTCTAACTATGGCTACACCTTC	CASSELGSNYGYTF
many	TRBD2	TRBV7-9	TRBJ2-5	TGTGCCAGCAGCATCGCGACTAGCGTTCTGGGGACCCAGTACTTC	CASSIATSVLGTQYF
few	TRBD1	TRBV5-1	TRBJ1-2	TGCGCCAGCAGCACTCCGGGACAGGGGGCGCGAAGCGGCTACACCTTC	CASSTPGQGARSGYTF
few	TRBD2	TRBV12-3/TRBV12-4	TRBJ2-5	TGTGCCAGCAGTTTAGGCGGGAGTGGGGAGACCCAGTACTTC	CASSLGGSGETQYF
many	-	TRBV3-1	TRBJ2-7	TGTGCCAGCAGCCAGGGCAACGGGAACTCCTACGAGCAGTACTTC	CASSQGNGNSYEQYF
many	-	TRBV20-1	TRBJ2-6	TGCAGTGCTAGACCCGGGTCTGGGGCCAACGTCCTGACTTTC	CSARPGSGANVLTF
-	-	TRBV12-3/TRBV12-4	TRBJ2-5	TGTGCCAGCATGAGACACAACCAAGAGACCCAGTACTTC	CASMRHNQETQYF
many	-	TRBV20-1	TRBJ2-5	TGCAGTGCTAGAGATAATCGCGGGAAAGAGACCCAGTACTTC	CSARDNRGKETQYF
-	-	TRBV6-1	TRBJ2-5	TGTGCCAGCAGCCGCGATGGGGCAGGGGGGCGTCCGGGTTTCTTC	CASSRDGAGGRPGFF
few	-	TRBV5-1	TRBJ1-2	TGCGCCAGCAGCTTGGACGGACAGCCCTTCTATGGCTACACCTTC	CASSLDGQPFYGYTF
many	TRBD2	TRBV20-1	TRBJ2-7	TGCAGTGCTAGAGGTTTTAGCGGGAGCTACGAGCAGTACTTC	CSARGFSGSYEQYF
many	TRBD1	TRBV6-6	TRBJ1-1	TGTGCCGGCAGTTACCTAGGGACAGGGAGGACTGAAGCTTTCTTT	CAGSYLGTGRTEAFF
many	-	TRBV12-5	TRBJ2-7	TGTGCTAGTGAAACCGGGACTGGCTCCTACGAGCAGTACTTC	CASETGTGSYEQYF
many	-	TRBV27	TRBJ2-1	TGTGCCAGCAGTTTACAGGCGGGTGCCATCAATGAGCAGTTCTTC	CASSLQAGAINEQFF
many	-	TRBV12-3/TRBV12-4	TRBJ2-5	TGTGCCAGCAGTTTAGCGGAGACCCAGTACTTC	CASSLAETQYF
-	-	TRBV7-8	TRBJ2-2	TGTGCCAGTATGATGAACACCGGGGAGCTGTTTTTT	CASMMNTGELFF
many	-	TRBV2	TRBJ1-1	TGTGCCAGCAAAGACAACCAGAACACTGAAGCTTTCTTT	CASKDNQNTEAFF
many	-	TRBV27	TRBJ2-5	TGTGCCAGCAGTTCTAAGGGGCGCCACTCTGAGACCCAGTACTTC	CASSSKGRHSETQYF
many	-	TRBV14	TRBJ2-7	TGTGCCAGCAGCCAAGGCCCCGTATCCGAGCAGTACTTC	CASSQGPVSEQYF
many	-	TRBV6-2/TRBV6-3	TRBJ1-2	TGTGCCACGTCAAAGGACCACTATGGCTACACCTTC	CATSKDHYGYTF
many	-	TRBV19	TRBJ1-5	TGTGCCAGTAGTATAGGCACGAATCAGCCCCAGCATTTT	CASSIGTNQPQHF
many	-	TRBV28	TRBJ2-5	TGTGCCAGCAGCCCACTCAGCGGACAAGAGACCCAGTACTTC	CASSPLSGQETQYF
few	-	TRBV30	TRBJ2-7	TGTGCCTGGAGCCCCCTTGACGGGAGCTCCTACGAGCAGTACTTC	CAWSPLDGSSYEQYF
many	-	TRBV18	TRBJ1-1	TGTGCCAGCTCAAAACAGAACACTGAAGCTTTCTTT	CASSKQNTEAFF
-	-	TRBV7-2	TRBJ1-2	TGTGCCAGCAGCTTAGCGTCTACAGACAGGATTGGCTACACCTTC	CASSLASTDRIGYTF
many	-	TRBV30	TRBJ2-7	TGTGCCTGGAGTGTAGCCTACGAGCAGTACTTC	CAWSVAYEQYF
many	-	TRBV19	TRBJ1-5	TGTGCCAGTAGCCCCCCGGGGGAAAATCAGCCCCAGCATTTT	CASSPPGENQPQHF
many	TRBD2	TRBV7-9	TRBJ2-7	TGTGCCAGCAGCTTTTTGGTAGCGGGGGCCTACGAGCAGTACTTC	CASSFLVAGAYEQYF
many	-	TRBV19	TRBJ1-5	TGTGCCAGTAAGATTGACAGTAGCAATCAGCCCCAGCATTTT	CASKIDSSNQPQHF
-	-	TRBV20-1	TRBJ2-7	TGCAGTGCCGGGAGCCCGATTTCCGAGCAGTACTTC	CSAGSPISEQYF
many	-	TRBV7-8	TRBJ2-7	TGTGCCAGCAGCTTGCGAGAAAGCTCCTACGAGCAGTACTTC	CASSLRESSYEQYF
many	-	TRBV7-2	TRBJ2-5	TGTGCCAGCAGCTCCGGTGGACGACACCAAGAGACCCAGTACTTC	CASSSGGRHQETQYF
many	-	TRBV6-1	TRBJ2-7	TGTGCCAGCAGAGAACGGGGAGCGGCCTACGAGCAGTACTTC	CASRERGAAYEQYF
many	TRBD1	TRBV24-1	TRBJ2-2	TGTGCCACTTCCCCCGGACAGGGAAACACCGGGGAGCTGTTTTTT	CATSPGQGNTGELFF
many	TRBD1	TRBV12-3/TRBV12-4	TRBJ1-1	TGTGCCAGCAGTTTTTTAGGGACAGGGGACACTGAAGCTTTCTTT	CASSFLGTGDTEAFF
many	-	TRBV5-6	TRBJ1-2	TGTGCCAGCAATGGGATGTTAGCTAACTATGGCTACACCTTC	CASNGMLANYGYTF
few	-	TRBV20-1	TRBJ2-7	TGCAGTGCGGGCCGAGACACTAACGAGCAGTACTTC	CSAGRDTNEQYF
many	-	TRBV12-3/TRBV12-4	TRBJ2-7	TGTGCCAGCGGGTCCCGGCTAACCCTCGAGCAGTACTTC	CASGSRLTLEQYF
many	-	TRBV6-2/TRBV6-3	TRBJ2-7	TGTGCCAGCAATGAAATGGGAGCGGATTTCACCTACGAGCAGTACTTC	CASNEMGADFTYEQYF